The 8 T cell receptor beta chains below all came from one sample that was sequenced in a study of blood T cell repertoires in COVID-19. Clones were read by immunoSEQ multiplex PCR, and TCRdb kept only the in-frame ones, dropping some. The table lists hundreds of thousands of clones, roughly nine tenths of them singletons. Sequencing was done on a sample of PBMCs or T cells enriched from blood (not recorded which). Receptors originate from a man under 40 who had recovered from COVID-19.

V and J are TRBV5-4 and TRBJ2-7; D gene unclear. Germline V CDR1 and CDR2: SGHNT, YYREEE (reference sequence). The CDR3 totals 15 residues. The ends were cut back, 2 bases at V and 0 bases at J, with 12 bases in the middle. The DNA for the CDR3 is TGTGCCAGCAGCTTAGGCGGCCTTGGCTCCTACGAGCAGTACTTC. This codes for CASSLGGLGSYEQYF.

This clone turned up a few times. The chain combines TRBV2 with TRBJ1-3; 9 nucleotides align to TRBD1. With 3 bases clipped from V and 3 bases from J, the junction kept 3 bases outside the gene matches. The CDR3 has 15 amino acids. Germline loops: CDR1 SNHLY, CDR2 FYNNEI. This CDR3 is CASSDGTGYGNTIYF. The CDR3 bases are TGTGCCAGCAGTGACGGGACAGGGTATGGAAACACCATATATTTT.

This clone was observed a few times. The CDR3 region has the DNA TGTGCCAGCAGTCACACAGATACGCAGTATTTT. It translates to CASSHTDTQYF. J is TRBJ2-3 and V is TRBV27; D is unclear. CDR1 and CDR2 (germline): MNHEY, SMNVEV (reference sequence). V was cut by 5 bases and J by 2 bases, with 2 bases left in between. The CDR3 loop spans 11 amino acids.

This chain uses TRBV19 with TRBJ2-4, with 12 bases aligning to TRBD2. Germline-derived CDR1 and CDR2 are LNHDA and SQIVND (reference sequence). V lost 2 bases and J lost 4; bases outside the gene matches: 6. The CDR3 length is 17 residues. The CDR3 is CASSIRTSGEGKNIQYF. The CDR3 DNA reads TGTGCCAGTAGTATACGGACTAGCGGGGAGGGGAAAAACATTCAGTACTTC.

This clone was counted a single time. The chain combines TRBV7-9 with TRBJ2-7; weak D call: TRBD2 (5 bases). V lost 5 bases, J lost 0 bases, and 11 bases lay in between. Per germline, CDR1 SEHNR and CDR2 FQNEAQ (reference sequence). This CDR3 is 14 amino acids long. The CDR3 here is CASSQAGSSYEQYF. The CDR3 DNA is TGTGCCAGCAGCCAGGCGGGCTCCTCCTACGAGCAGTACTTC.

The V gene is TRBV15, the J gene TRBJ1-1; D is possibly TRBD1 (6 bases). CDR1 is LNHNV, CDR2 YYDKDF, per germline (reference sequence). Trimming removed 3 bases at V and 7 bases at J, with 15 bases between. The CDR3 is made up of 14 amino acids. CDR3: CATSRYRTDSEAFF. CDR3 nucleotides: TGTGCCACCAGCAGGTACAGGACAGATAGTGAAGCTTTCTTT.

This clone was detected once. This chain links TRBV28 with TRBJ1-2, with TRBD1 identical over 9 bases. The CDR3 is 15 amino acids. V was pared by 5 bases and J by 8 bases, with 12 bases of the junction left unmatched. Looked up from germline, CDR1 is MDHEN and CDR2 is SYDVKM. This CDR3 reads CASSPYMGQGGGYTF. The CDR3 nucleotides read TGTGCCAGCAGTCCCTACATGGGACAGGGTGGGGGCTACACCTTC.

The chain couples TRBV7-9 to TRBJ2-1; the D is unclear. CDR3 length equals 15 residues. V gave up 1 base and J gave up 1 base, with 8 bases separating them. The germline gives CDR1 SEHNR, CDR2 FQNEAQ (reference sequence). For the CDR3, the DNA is TGTGCCAGCAGCTTAGTGGCAGTGTCCTACAATGAGCAGTTCTTC. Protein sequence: CASSLVAVSYNEQFF.